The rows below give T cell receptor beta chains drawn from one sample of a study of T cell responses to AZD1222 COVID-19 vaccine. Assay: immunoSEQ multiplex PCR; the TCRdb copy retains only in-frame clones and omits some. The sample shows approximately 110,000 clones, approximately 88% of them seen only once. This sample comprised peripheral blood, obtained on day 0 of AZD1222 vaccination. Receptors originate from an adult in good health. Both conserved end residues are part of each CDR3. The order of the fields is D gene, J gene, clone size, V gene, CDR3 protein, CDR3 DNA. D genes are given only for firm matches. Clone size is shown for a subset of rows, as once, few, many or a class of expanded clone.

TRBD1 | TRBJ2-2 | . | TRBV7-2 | CASSFMTGRTGELFF | TGTGCCAGCAGCTTTATGACAGGGCGCACCGGGGAGCTGTTTTTT
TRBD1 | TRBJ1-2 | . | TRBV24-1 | CATSDWDSNYGYTF | TGTGCCACCAGTGACTGGGACAGTAACTATGGCTACACCTTC
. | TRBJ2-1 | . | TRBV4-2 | CASSQVGGEQFF | TGTGCCAGCAGCCAAGTCGGGGGTGAGCAGTTCTTC
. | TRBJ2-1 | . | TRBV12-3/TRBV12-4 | CASSFHSYNEQFF | TGTGCCAGCAGTTTCCACTCTTACAATGAGCAGTTCTTC
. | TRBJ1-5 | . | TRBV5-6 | CASNFFASNQPQHF | TGTGCCAGCAACTTTTTTGCGAGCAATCAGCCCCAGCATTTT
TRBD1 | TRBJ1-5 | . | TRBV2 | CASVKDRAWGGPQHF | TGTGCCAGCGTAAAAGACAGGGCGTGGGGGGGGCCCCAGCATTTT
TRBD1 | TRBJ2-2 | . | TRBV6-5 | CASSSGQGRAGELFF | TGTGCCAGCAGTAGCGGACAGGGAAGAGCCGGGGAGCTGTTTTTT
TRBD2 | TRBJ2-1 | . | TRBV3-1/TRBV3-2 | CASSQDKVGGGTNEQFF | TGTGCCAGCAGCCAAGATAAGGTGGGCGGGGGTACCAATGAGCAGTTCTTC
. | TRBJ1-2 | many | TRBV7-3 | CATVIYGYTF | TGTGCCACGGTCATCTATGGCTACACCTTC
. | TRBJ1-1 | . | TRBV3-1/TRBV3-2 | CASSQVDSNTEAFF | TGTGCCAGCAGCCAAGTCGACAGTAACACTGAAGCTTTCTTT
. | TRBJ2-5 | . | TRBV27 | CASSPLSPDIGGTQYF | TGTGCCAGCAGTCCCCTATCTCCCGACATTGGTGGGACCCAGTACTTC
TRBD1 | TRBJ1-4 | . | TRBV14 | CASSPRTGFTEKLFF | TGTGCCAGCAGCCCCCGGACAGGGTTTACGGAAAAACTGTTTTTT
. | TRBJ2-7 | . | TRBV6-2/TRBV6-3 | CASSGFGGLYEQYF | TGTGCCAGCAGTGGATTCGGAGGTCTCTACGAGCAGTACTTC
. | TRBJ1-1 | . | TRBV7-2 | CASSPRATGRGAFF | TGTGCCAGCAGCCCTCGGGCGACAGGCCGTGGAGCTTTCTTT
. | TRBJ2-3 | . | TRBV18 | CASSPRTGGIGTDTQYF | TGTGCCAGCTCACCTAGGACGGGGGGCATCGGGACAGATACGCAGTATTTT
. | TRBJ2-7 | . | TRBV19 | CASSRQGITYEQYF | TGTGCCAGTAGTCGGCAGGGGATAACCTACGAGCAGTACTTC
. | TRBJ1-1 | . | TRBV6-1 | CASSELQGSTEAFF | TGTGCCAGCAGTGAATTGCAGGGGAGCACTGAAGCTTTCTTT
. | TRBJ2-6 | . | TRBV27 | CASSRLALTGPGANVLTF | TGTGCCAGCAGCCGCCTCGCGCTAACAGGTCCTGGGGCCAACGTCCTGACTTTC
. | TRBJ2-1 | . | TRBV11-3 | CASSSPPLANEQFF | TGTGCCAGCAGCTCCCCACCACTAGCCAATGAGCAGTTCTTC
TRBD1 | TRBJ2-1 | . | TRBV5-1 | CASSTGQGSNEQFF | TGCGCCAGCAGCACCGGACAGGGGAGCAATGAGCAGTTCTTC
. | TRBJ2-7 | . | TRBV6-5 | CASSLDVGYEQYF | TGTGCCAGCAGCCTGGACGTGGGCTACGAGCAGTACTTC
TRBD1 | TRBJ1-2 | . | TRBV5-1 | CASSLSTGGETGGSGYTF | TGCGCCAGCAGCTTGTCTACAGGGGGGGAGACAGGAGGATCTGGCTACACCTTC
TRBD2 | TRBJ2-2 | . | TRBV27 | CASSLRRLAGTPGGELFF | TGTGCCAGCAGTTTAAGGAGACTAGCGGGAACCCCGGGCGGGGAGCTGTTTTTT
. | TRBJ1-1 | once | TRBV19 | CASSIVPQREAFF | TGTGCCAGTAGTATAGTCCCCCAGCGTGAAGCTTTCTTT
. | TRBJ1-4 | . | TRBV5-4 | CASSYDRSNEKLFF | TGTGCCAGCAGCTACGACAGGAGTAATGAAAAACTGTTTTTT
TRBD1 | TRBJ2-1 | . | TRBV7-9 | CASSLLTGGFSYEQFF | TGTGCCAGCAGCTTGTTGACAGGGGGGTTTAGCTATGAGCAGTTCTTC
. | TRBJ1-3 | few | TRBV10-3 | CAISEGQANTIYF | TGTGCCATCAGTGAGGGTCAAGCGAACACCATATATTTT
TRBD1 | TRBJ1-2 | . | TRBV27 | CASSSYRGMGGYTF | TGTGCCAGCAGTTCTTACAGGGGGATGGGTGGCTACACCTTC
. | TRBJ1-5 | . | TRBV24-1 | CATSAVGVGQPQHF | TGTGCCACCAGTGCGGTAGGGGTGGGCCAGCCCCAGCATTTT
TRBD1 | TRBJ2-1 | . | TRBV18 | CASSPGTGEEFF | TGTGCCAGCTCACCAGGCACAGGGGAAGAGTTCTTC
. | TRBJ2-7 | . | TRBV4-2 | CASSQEVTNSHYEQYF | TGTGCCAGCAGCCAAGAAGTCACCAATTCCCACTACGAGCAGTACTTC
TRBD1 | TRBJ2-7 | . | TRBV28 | CASSLWDRGQSEQYF | TGTGCCAGCAGTTTGTGGGACAGGGGGCAATCCGAGCAGTACTTC
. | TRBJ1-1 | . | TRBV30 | CAGRTSILRTEAFF | TGTGCCGGTAGGACGAGCATATTGAGAACTGAAGCTTTCTTT
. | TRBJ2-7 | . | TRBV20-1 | CSAKAYEQYF | TGCAGTGCAAAGGCCTACGAGCAGTACTTC
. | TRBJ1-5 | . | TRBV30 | CAWSLYMGVPQHF | TGTGCCTGGAGCCTGTACATGGGGGTGCCCCAGCATTTT
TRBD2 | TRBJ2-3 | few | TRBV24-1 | CATSETGGASTDTQYF | TGTGCCACCAGTGAGACCGGGGGGGCAAGCACAGATACGCAGTATTTT
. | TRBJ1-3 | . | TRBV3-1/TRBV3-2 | CASSQKVSGNTIYF | TGTGCCAGCAGCCAGAAGGTTTCTGGAAACACCATATATTTT
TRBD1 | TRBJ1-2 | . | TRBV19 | CASQGASPYGYTF | TGTGCCAGCCAGGGGGCCTCCCCCTATGGCTACACCTTC
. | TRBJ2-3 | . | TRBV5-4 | CASLGGNTDTQYF | TGTGCCAGCTTGGGCGGAAACACAGATACGCAGTATTTT
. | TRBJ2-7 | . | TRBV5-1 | CASSPLRDEQYF | TGCGCCAGCAGCCCCCTTCGCGACGAGCAGTACTTC
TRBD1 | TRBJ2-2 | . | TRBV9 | CASSATGTGELFF | TGTGCCAGCAGCGCGACAGGGACCGGGGAGCTGTTTTTT
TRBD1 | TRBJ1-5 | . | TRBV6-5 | CASTTTGDQPQHF | TGTGCCAGCACTACGACAGGGGATCAGCCCCAGCATTTT
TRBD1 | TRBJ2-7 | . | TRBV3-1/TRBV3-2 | CASLGQGLGEQYF | TGTGCCAGCCTGGGACAGGGTCTGGGGGAGCAGTACTTC
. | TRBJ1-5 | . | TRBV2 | CASSEWEAQHF | TGTGCCAGCAGTGAATGGGAGGCCCAGCATTTT
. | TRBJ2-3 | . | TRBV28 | CASSSPLSPSGTDTQYF | TGTGCCAGCAGTTCTCCTCTATCCCCAAGTGGGACAGATACGCAGTATTTT
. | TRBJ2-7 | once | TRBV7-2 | CASSLGTYEQYF | TGTGCCAGCAGCTTAGGGACCTACGAGCAGTACTTC
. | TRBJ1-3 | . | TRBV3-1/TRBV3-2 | CASSGVRGTIYF | TGTGCCAGCTCAGGGGTTCGCGGCACCATATATTTT
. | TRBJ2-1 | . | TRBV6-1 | CASSEVADNEQFF | TGTGCCAGCAGTGAGGTAGCGGACAATGAGCAGTTCTTC
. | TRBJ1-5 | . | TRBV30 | CAWSVSGSGQPQHF | TGTGCCTGGAGTGTAAGTGGAAGCGGGCAGCCCCAGCATTTT
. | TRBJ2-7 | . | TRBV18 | CASSPTLGGSGIEQYF | TGTGCCAGCTCACCCACTTTGGGGGGTTCCGGTATTGAGCAGTACTTC
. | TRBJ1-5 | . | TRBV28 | CASSFTNQPQHF | TGTGCCAGCAGTTTCACAAATCAGCCCCAGCATTTT
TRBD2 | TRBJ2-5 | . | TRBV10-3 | CAISMGLAGLETQYF | TGTGCCATCAGTATGGGACTAGCGGGGTTGGAGACCCAGTACTTC
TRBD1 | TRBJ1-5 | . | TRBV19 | CASGDRSNQPQHF | TGTGCCAGCGGGGACAGATCGAATCAGCCCCAGCATTTT
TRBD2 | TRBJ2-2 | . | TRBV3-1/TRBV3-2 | CASGSGTSGVTGELFF | TGTGCCAGCGGGAGCGGGACTAGCGGGGTCACCGGGGAGCTGTTTTTT
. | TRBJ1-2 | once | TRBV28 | CASKQTGGNYGYTF | TGTGCCAGCAAGCAGACAGGTGGTAACTATGGCTACACCTTC